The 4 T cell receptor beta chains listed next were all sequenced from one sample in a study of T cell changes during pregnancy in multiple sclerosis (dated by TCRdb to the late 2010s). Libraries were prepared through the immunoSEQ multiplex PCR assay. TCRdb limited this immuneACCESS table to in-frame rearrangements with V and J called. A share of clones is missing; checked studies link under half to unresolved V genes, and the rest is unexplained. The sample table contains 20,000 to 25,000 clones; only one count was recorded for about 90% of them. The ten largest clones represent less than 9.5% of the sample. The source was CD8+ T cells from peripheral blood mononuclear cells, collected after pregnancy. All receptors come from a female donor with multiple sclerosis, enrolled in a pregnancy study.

The CDR3 sequence is CASSQDFWVEGVEQPQHF. The DNA of the CDR3 is TGCGCCAGCAGCCAAGACTTTTGGGTAGAAGGGGTAGAGCAGCCCCAGCATTTT. The gene calls are TRBV4-1 and TRBJ1-5, with TRBD1 as a possible D gene (5 bases). V was trimmed by 0 bases and J by 7 bases, leaving 22 bases between them. This CDR3 region has 18 residues. Germline lookup yields CDR1 MGHRA and CDR2 YSYEKL.

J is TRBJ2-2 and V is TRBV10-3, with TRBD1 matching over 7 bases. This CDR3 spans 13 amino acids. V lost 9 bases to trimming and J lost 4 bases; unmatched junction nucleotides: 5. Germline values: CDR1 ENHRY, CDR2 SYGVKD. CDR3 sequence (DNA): TGTGCCATGACGGGACAGCTCACCGGGGAGCTGTTTTTT. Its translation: CAMTGQLTGELFF.

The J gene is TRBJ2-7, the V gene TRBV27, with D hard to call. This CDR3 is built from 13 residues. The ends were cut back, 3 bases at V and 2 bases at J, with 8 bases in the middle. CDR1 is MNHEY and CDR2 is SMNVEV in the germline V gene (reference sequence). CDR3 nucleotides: TGTGCCAGCAGTTTCGGTCGAACCTACGAGCAGTACTTC. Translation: CASSFGRTYEQYF.

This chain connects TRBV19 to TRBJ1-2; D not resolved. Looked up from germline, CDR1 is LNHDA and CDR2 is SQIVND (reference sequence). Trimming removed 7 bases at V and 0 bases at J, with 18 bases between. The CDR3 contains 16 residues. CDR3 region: CASTYASGFSNYGYTF. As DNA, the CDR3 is TGTGCCAGTACGTACGCTTCGGGATTTTCTAACTATGGCTACACCTTC.